This entry is about one T cell receptor (beta chain). No antigen is known for it. The authors extracted RNA and reverse transcribed it into cDNA as the sequencing template. Measured with immunoSEQ multiplex PCR; TCRdb has only the in-frame clones, and not every one. The data hold some 110,000 clones, with 55% to 70% observed a single time. Trimming removed 2 bases from V and 3 bases from J, with 14 bases in between. This CDR3 comprises 15 residues. CDR1 is SGHRS, CDR2 YFSETQ, per germline. These data are taken from a study of CD8+ T cells in alopecia areata. Study-wide results and limits: Although TCR sharing was seen in mice, sharing across patients was less clear, possibly for HLA-related reasons. Normal scalp showed lower clonality than lesional scalp, especially alopecia totalis/universalis. The study also sequences resident alphabeta T cells of normal skin in scalp samples.

This sequence was found in a human donor in good health. The sequencing input was CD4+ T cells sorted from blood. This chain links TRBV5-1 with TRBJ1-1; D gene ambiguous. DNA of the CDR3: TGCGCCAGCAGCTTCGGGGTCCTCCTCGACACTGAAGCTTTCTTT. This translates into CASSFGVLLDTEAFF.